Below, 24 T cell receptor beta chains from the same sample are listed, as sequenced in a study of OX40 agonist ivuxolimab in advanced cancers. Libraries were prepared by immunoSEQ multiplex PCR; TCRdb keeps only in-frame clonotypes and omits some of them. The sample lists about 70,000 clones; almost 90% were seen once. This specimen was CD4+ or CD8+ T cells sorted from blood, taken in a trial of the OX40 agonist ivuxolimab. The source is an adult with an advanced solid tumor such as melanoma, head and neck, liver or kidney cancer.

The V call is TRBV7-2, the J call TRBJ1-4, with 7 nucleotides matching TRBD1. The V gene end was trimmed by 5 bases and the J gene end by 7 bases; junction bases not matched to a gene: 10. The germline V gene has CDR1 SGHTA and CDR2 FQGNSA. The CDR3 runs 15 residues. CDR3 DNA sequence: TGTGCCAGCAGCCCCCCGGGACAGCGCTCTGAAAAACTGTTTTTT. The encoded protein is CASSPPGQRSEKLFF. Filled out from reference TRBV7-2 and TRBJ1-4, the complete variable domain reads GAGVSQSPSNKVTEKGKDVELRCDPISGHTALYWYRQSLGQGLEFLIYFQGNSAPDKSGLPSDRFSAERTGGSVSTLTIQRTQQEDSAVYLCASSPPGQRSEKLFFGSGTQLSVL.

This sequence joins TRBV5-4 and TRBJ1-1; no clear D. Germline assignment: CDR1 SGHNT and CDR2 YYREEE (reference sequence). This CDR3 is 14 amino acids long. Trimming took off 3 bases at V and 0 bases at J, with 9 bases between the two ends. The CDR3 reads CASSSDSVNTEAFF. CDR3 DNA sequence: TGTGCCAGCAGCTCCGATTCTGTGAACACTGAAGCTTTCTTT.

The V and J genes are TRBV28 and TRBJ2-7, with 7 bases identical to TRBD1. CDR1 is MDHEN, CDR2 SYDVKM, per germline. CDR3 length: 14 residues. V lost 6 bases and J lost 7; bases outside the gene matches: 12. The CDR3 DNA reads TGTGCCAGCAGCGAACTGGACAGGAATAGGGAGCAGTACTTC. This gives the protein CASSELDRNREQYF.

The chain has TRBV29-1 and TRBJ2-3, with 7 bases fitting TRBD2. The length of the CDR3 is 14 residues. V shed 4 bases, J shed 0 bases, and the junction held 4 bases outside the gene matches. Germline assignment: CDR1 SQVTM and CDR2 ANQGSEA. This CDR3 reads CSVAGGGSTDTQYF. Written as DNA, the CDR3 is TGCAGCGTTGCGGGCGGGGGTAGCACAGATACGCAGTATTTT.

The chain employs TRBV7-3 and TRBJ1-1, with D tentatively TRBD1 (5 bases). Trimming cost V 2 bases and J 4 bases, with 8 bases left between them. This CDR3 region has 13 residues. Germline CDR1 and CDR2: SGHTA and FQGTGA. The CDR3 sequence: CASSLEGFTEAFF. Written as DNA, the CDR3 is TGTGCCAGCAGCTTAGAGGGGTTCACTGAAGCTTTCTTT.

V and J are TRBV5-1 and TRBJ1-5, with TRBD1 matching 8 bases. The CDR3 runs to 18 residues. V gave up 1 base and J gave up 1 base; unmatched junction bases: 10. The V gene's germline CDR1 is SGHRS and CDR2 YFSETQ. Here the CDR3 DNA reads TGCGCCAGCAGCTTGTCCGGACAGGGTGCTTTAAGCAATCAGCCCCAGCATTTT. Residues: CASSLSGQGALSNQPQHF.

This chain links TRBV21-1 with TRBJ2-1; the DNA was not compared with TRBD1, the D call given in the table. TRBV21-1 is classified as a pseudogene. The CDR3 extends over 16 amino acids. The CDR3 reads CASSKTPGQGWNEQFF. DNA of the CDR3: TGTGCCAGCAGCAAAACCCCCGGACAGGGGTGGAATGAGCAGTTCTTC.

In its sample, this clone was seen a few times. The rearrangement uses TRBV19 and TRBJ1-1; D is perhaps TRBD1 (6 bases). Trimming pared 5 bases from V and 0 bases from J, leaving 13 bases between. The CDR3 covers 15 residues. CDR1 LNHDA and CDR2 SQIVND come from the germline V gene (reference sequence). The CDR3 is CASSSSGTLNTEAFF. The CDR3 region has the DNA TGTGCCAGTAGTTCTTCCGGGACACTGAACACTGAAGCTTTCTTT.

The chain employs TRBV11-2 and TRBJ1-1; maybe TRBD1 (5 bases). CDR1 and CDR2 from the germline V gene are SGHAT and FQNNGV. This CDR3 is 14 amino acids long. The V and J ends lost 5 bases and 4 bases respectively, with 14 bases between them. In nucleotides, the CDR3 is TGTGCCAGCAGCCCCGGGGGGTGGGGCACTGAAGCTTTCTTT. This sequence encodes CASSPGGWGTEAFF.

The gene calls are TRBV18 and TRBJ2-1; D not certain. V was cut by 0 bases and J by 7 bases, with 10 bases left in between. The germline V gene encodes CDR1 KGHSH and CDR2 LQKENI. This CDR3 contains 14 residues. CDR3: CASSPPSQSNEQFF. The CDR3 DNA sequence: TGTGCCAGCTCACCACCTTCTCAAAGTAATGAGCAGTTCTTC.

This chain uses TRBV13 with TRBJ2-7; TRBD1 might be the D (6 bases). The length of the CDR3 is 13 residues. Trimming pared 5 bases from V and 3 bases from J, leaving 11 bases between. The germline V gene encodes CDR1 PRHDT and CDR2 FYEKMQ (reference sequence). The CDR3 DNA is TGTGCCAGCAGCCGGTCAGGGGTCTACGAGCAGTACTTC. Amino acid sequence: CASSRSGVYEQYF.

The chain employs TRBV16 and TRBJ1-1, with a possible D match to TRBD1 (6 bases). V was shortened by 6 bases and J by 7 bases, with 15 bases between the two germline ends. This CDR3 contains 13 residues. Germline CDR1 KGHSY, CDR2 FQNENV. As DNA, the CDR3 is TGTGCCAGCAGGCCAGGGGAGGGGATTGAAGCTTTCTTT. Protein: CASRPGEGIEAFF.

This clone was detected only once. The rearrangement uses TRBV6-1 and TRBJ2-1; tentative D call: TRBD2 (6 bases). The V end lost 6 bases, the J end lost 4 bases, and 16 bases lay between the germline ends. Germline-derived CDR1 and CDR2 are MNHNS and SASEGT. The CDR3 length is 15 residues. The CDR3 here is CASSVADYTYNEQFF. The CDR3 bases are TGTGCCAGCAGCGTCGCGGACTACACTTACAATGAGCAGTTCTTC.

The CDR3 bases are TGTGCCAGTAGTGAGGGGGCCCGATTCACAGATACGCAGTATTTT. Amino acids: CASSEGARFTDTQYF. The chain combines TRBV19 with TRBJ2-3; 7 bases line up with TRBD1. This CDR3 comprises 15 residues. J lost 2 bases, V lost 5 bases, and 7 bases had no gene match. Germline V CDR1 and CDR2: LNHDA, SQIVND (reference sequence).

This clone was recorded only once. The chain recombines TRBV7-2 with TRBJ2-1; TRBD1 aligns across 7 bases. Germline V CDR1 and CDR2: SGHTA, FQGNSA. The CDR3 has 15 residues. The V segment lost 1 base and the J segment 9 bases; nucleotides outside the gene matches: 9. Here the CDR3 reads CASSLGWQGDAEQFF. The CDR3 nucleotides are TGTGCCAGCAGCTTAGGGTGGCAGGGGGACGCTGAGCAGTTCTTC.

The rearrangement links TRBV5-1 to TRBJ2-7; unclear D gene. Germline V CDR1 and CDR2: SGHRS, YFSETQ. The CDR3 runs to 14 residues. V shed 1 base and J shed 0 bases, with 8 bases lying between them. The CDR3, as DNA: TGCGCCAGCAGCTTGTCCTCTGTCTCCTACGAGCAGTACTTC. It is translated as CASSLSSVSYEQYF.

The chain combines TRBV4-1 with TRBJ2-7, with no clear D. CDR1 and CDR2 (germline): MGHRA, YSYEKL. V lost 0 bases and J lost 3, with 21 bases in between. This CDR3 is built from 18 residues. The CDR3 region is CASSQDRTSSWSRYEQYF. DNA for the CDR3: TGCGCCAGCAGCCAAGATAGGACGAGCTCATGGTCCCGCTACGAGCAGTACTTC.

This clone was seen a single time. The genes are TRBV29-1 and TRBJ1-2; the match to TRBD1 covers 9 bases. The V segment lost 6 bases and the J segment 2 bases; nucleotides outside the gene matches: 7. The CDR3 totals 14 residues. Germline V CDR1 and CDR2: SQVTM, ANQGSEA. The CDR3 protein is CSVETQGANYGYTF. Written as DNA, the CDR3 is TGCAGCGTAGAGACACAGGGGGCGAACTATGGCTACACCTTC.

The chain joins TRBV4-1 to TRBJ2-3; 7 bases fit TRBD2. This CDR3 is 14 amino acids long. The junction had 0 bases not matched to a gene; V was cut back by 0 bases and J by 3 bases. The germline V gene encodes CDR1 MGHRA and CDR2 YSYEKL. Here the CDR3 DNA reads TGCGCCAGCAGCCAAGAGCGGGAGACAGATACGCAGTATTTT. Encoded protein: CASSQERETDTQYF.

The DNA of the CDR3 is TGTGCCAGCAGCCCAAGCCCCGGCCGGAACACCGGGGAGCTGTTTTTT. Translating it yields CASSPSPGRNTGELFF. The chain recombines TRBV11-2 with TRBJ2-2; D is unclear. The V gene lost 5 bases and the J gene lost 1 base, with 14 bases spanning the gap. Per the germline V gene, CDR1 is SGHAT and CDR2 is FQNNGV. The CDR3 has 16 residues.

The gene calls are TRBV27 and TRBJ2-3, with D uncertain. Germline CDR1 is MNHEY and CDR2 is SMNVEV (reference sequence). V lost 4 bases and J 4 bases, leaving 15 bases between the germline ends. The CDR3 is 15 amino acids. The CDR3 is CASSSPLTTSDTQYF. CDR3 nucleotides: TGTGCCAGCAGTTCCCCTCTGACGACATCAGATACGCAGTATTTT.

Only a few counts were recorded for this clone. The chain employs TRBV11-2 and TRBJ2-7, with TRBD2 matching over 10 bases. J lost 1 base, V lost 1 base, and 1 base had no gene match. Germline loops: CDR1 SGHAT, CDR2 FQNNGV. This CDR3 spans 15 amino acids. CDR3 in DNA: TGTGCCAGCAGCTTAGGACTAGCGGGTTCCTACGAGCAGTACTTC. Translating it yields CASSLGLAGSYEQYF.

This clone was recorded once. The V and J genes are TRBV19 and TRBJ2-2; 8 bases map to TRBD1. Germline V gives CDR1 LNHDA, CDR2 SQIVND (reference sequence). Losses at the gene ends were 5 bases for V and 1 base for J; bases not matched to a gene: 6. This CDR3 spans 16 amino acids. The CDR3 nucleotides read TGTGCCAGTAGTCCCAAGACAGGGGAGAACACCGGGGAGCTGTTTTTT. Residues: CASSPKTGENTGELFF.

This chain links TRBV6-5 with TRBJ2-5; D could derive from TRBD1 or TRBD2 (5 bases each). CDR1 MNHEY and CDR2 SVGAGI come from the germline V gene. The CDR3 consists of 13 residues. Trimming removed 2 bases from V and 4 bases from J, with 8 bases in between. The CDR3: CASSYKGRETQYF. CDR3 in DNA: TGTGCCAGCAGTTACAAGGGACGAGAGACCCAGTACTTC.